This T cell receptor (beta chain) was recorded in a study of EBV T-cell therapy then PD-1 blockade in nasopharyngeal carcinoma listed by TCRdb under 2021. For this clone: The antigen this receptor binds is unknown. Qualities for individual bases were not recorded, and no much larger clone is one base off.

This specimen's treatment or condition label, per the study, means: AdE1-LMPpoly-expanded autologous EBV-specific T-cell therapy followed by anti-PD-1 nivolumab. The Qiagen DNeasy Kit was used to extract genomic DNA from the sorted cells. Deep sequencing of the TCR beta chain was done on the immunoSEQ platform. On the study's bioinformatics: Repertoire data analysis was performed with the immunoSEQ Analyzer software. This is the immuneACCESS table as TCRdb keeps it, with only in-frame sequences that have V and J called. A part of the clones is gone; compared with another copy, unresolved V genes explain less than half, and the rest is unexplained. V and J calls plus clone size are reproduced from that table; the DNA served to infer D and trimming. The sample table contains 22,000 or so clones; only one count was recorded for approximately 83% of them. Together, the top ten hold 20% to 25% of the sample.

Sequences were derived from CD8+ T cells from blood, sampled at day -245 from a patient whose treatment included autologous EBV-specific T cells and nivolumab. This receptor was identified in a man aged 35 to 55 with nasopharyngeal carcinoma.

The DNA is as follows: TGCGCCAGCAGCCAAGATGGGGGGGGCTCCTACAATGAGCAGTTCTTC. It is translated as CASSQDGGGSYNEQFF. The chain is made from TRBV4-3 and TRBJ2-1; 7 junctional bases match TRBD2. The CDR3 starts with the cysteine, ends with the phenylalanine, and has 16 residues. CDR3 DNA is the only sequence kept; it has 48 bases, read in frame from the first base. Via the germline V gene, CDR1 is LGHNA and CDR2 YSLEER. After removal of 0 bases from V and 0 bases from J, the junction retains 2 bases not matched to a gene.